This entry concerns a single T cell receptor (beta chain). This sample stems from a study of T cell responses to AZD1222 COVID-19 vaccine. The assay was immunoSEQ multiplex PCR, and TCRdb's table has in-frame clones only and misses some. The sample lists 120,000 to 150,000 clones; 70% to 90% were seen once. The trim removed 2 bases at V and 3 bases at J, leaving 10 bases unmatched. CDR1 MNHEY and CDR2 SMNVEV come from the germline V gene (reference sequence). CDR3 length: 17 amino acids. This TCR came from an adult who received the AZD1222 COVID-19 vaccine. The starting material was peripheral blood, obtained 28 days after the second AZD1222 dose. The chain employs TRBV27 and TRBJ2-1; 7 bases match TRBD1. The CDR3 nucleotides read TGTGCCAGCAGTTTAAATATCGGGGACAGCCTCTACAATGAGCAGTTCTTC. It is translated as CASSLNIGDSLYNEQFF.